This T cell receptor (beta chain) derives from a study of post-analysis software for immune sequencing data. Study-wide findings and caveats: Roughly 5 TRBV segments, including TRBV5-6, TRBV5-1 and TRBV20-1, were more frequent in patients than controls.

This CDR3 has 18 amino acids. V lost 5 bases and J 1 base, leaving 22 bases between the germline ends. CDR1 and CDR2 from the germline V gene are SGHRS and YFSETQ. This clonotype turned up a few times. Its antigen remains unknown. Built from TCR beta cDNA, the libraries had unique molecular identifiers in them. The T cell input of about 0.9 to 10 million gave approximately 500,000 cDNA molecules. TCRdb itself ran the PCR reads through MiXCR, one entry per CDR3 protein. The sample lists 400,000 to 500,000 distinct CDR3 sequences; 30% to 40% were seen once. The chain links TRBV5-1 to TRBJ2-1, with a weak D call TRBD1 (6 bases). The receptor was derived from a girl aged 2 to 9 with multiple sclerosis. The specimen sequenced was blood. This CDR3 is CASRESLFRGGSYNEQFF. The DNA for the CDR3 is TGCGCCAGCAGGGAAAGCTTGTTCCGAGGGGGATCCTACAATGAGCAGTTCTTC.